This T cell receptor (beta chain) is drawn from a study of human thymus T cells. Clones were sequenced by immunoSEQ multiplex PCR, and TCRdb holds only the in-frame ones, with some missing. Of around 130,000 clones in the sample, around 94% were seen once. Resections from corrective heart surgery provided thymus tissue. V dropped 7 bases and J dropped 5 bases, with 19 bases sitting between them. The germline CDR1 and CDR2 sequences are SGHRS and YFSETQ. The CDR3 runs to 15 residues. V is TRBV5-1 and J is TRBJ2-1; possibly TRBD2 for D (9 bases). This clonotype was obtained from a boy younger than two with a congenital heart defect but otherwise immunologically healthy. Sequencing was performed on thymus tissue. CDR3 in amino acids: CASAQGASGDNEQFF. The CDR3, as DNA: TGCGCCAGCGCTCAGGGGGCTAGCGGGGACAATGAGCAGTTCTTC.